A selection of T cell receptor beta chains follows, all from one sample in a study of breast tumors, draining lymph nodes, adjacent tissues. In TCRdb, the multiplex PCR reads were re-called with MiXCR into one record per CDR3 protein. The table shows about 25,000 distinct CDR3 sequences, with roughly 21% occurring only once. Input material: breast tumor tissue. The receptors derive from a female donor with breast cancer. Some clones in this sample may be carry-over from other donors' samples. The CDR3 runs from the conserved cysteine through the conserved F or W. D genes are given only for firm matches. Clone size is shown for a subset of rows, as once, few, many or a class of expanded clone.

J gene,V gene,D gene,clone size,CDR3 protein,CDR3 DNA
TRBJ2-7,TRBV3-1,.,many,CASSPGPSEQYF,TGTGCCAGCAGCCCGGGACCCAGCGAGCAGTACTTC
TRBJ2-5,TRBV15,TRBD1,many,CATSRDRAVRETQYF,TGTGCCACCAGCAGGGACAGGGCTGTACGAGAGACCCAGTACTTC
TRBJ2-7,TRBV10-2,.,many,CASSEFRGRDYEQYF,TGCGCCAGCAGTGAGTTCCGAGGCCGAGACTACGAGCAGTACTTC
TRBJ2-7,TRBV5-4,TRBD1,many,CASSLPGQGQYF,TGTGCCAGCAGCTTGCCCGGACAGGGGCAGTACTTC
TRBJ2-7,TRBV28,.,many,CASSPGSYEQYF,TGTGCCAGCAGTCCGGGGTCCTACGAGCAGTACTTC
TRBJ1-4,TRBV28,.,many,CASISGEADEKLFF,TGTGCCAGCATCTCAGGGGAGGCGGATGAAAAACTGTTTTTT
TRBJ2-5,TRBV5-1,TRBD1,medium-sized,CASSIYGTEQETQYF,TGCGCCAGCAGTATATATGGGACAGAGCAAGAGACCCAGTACTTC
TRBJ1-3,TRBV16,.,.,CASSQTSWDFPRNTIYF,TGTGCCAGCAGCCAAACGTCTTGGGACTTTCCGCGAAACACCATATATTTT
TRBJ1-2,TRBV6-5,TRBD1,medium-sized,CASSSDREFVGYTF,TGTGCCAGCAGTTCGGACAGGGAGTTTGTCGGCTACACCTTC
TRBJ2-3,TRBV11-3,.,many,CASSLIGGVSDTQYF,TGTGCCAGCAGCTTAATCGGAGGGGTGTCAGATACGCAGTATTTT
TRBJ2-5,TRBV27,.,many,CASSLLRTGRGETQYF,TGTGCCAGCAGTTTATTAAGGACAGGGCGGGGGGAGACCCAGTACTTC
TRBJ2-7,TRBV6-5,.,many,CASSTRDGPYEQYF,TGTGCCAGCAGTACCCGGGACGGTCCCTACGAGCAGTACTTC
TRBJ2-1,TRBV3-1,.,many,CASSQDYRGTSYNEQFF,TGTGCCAGCAGCCAAGACTACCGGGGAACCTCCTACAATGAGCAGTTCTTC
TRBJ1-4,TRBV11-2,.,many,CASSLGSGSTNEKLFF,TGTGCCAGCAGCTTAGGTTCGGGATCAACTAATGAAAAACTGTTTTTT
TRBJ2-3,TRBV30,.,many,CAWSDGVMRYF,TGTGCCTGGAGTGACGGGGTAATGCGGTATTTT
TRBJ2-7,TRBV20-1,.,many,CSARDDSPYEQYF,TGCAGTGCTAGAGACGATTCCCCCTACGAGCAGTACTTC
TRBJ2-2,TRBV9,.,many,CASSVGQQNTGELFF,TGTGCCAGCAGCGTAGGACAGCAAAACACCGGGGAGCTGTTTTTT
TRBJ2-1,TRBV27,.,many,CASSLLGGNYNEQFF,TGTGCCAGCAGTTTATTAGGCGGAAACTACAATGAGCAGTTCTTC
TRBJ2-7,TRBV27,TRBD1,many,CASSTGQVLSYEQYF,TGTGCCAGCAGTACGGGACAGGTCCTCTCCTACGAGCAGTACTTC
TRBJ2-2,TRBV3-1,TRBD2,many,CASSPPKSGSPGELFF,TGTGCCAGCAGCCCACCCAAAAGCGGGAGTCCCGGGGAGCTGTTTTTT
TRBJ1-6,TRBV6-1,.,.,CASGEAGNNTPLHF,TGTGCCAGCGGTGAAGCAGGGAATAATACACCCCTCCACTTT
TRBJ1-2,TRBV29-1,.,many,CSVEVPEMQYGYTF,TGCAGCGTTGAAGTGCCAGAAATGCAGTATGGCTACACCTTC
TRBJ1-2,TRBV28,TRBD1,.,CASSSIRDRVNYGYTF,TGTGCCAGCAGTTCGATTCGGGACAGGGTTAACTATGGCTACACCTTC
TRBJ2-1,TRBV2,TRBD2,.,CAGRLLAGVYSEQFF,TGTGCCGGCAGGCTACTAGCGGGAGTCTACAGTGAGCAGTTCTTC
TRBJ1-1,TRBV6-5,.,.,CASSYSRTLEAFF,TGTGCCAGCAGTTACTCTCGGACACTTGAAGCTTTCTTT
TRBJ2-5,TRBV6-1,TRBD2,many,CASSSPLAGGPGTQYF,TGTGCCAGCAGTAGTCCACTAGCGGGAGGGCCGGGGACCCAGTACTTC
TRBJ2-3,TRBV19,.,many,CASSSEGELRTDTQYF,TGTGCCAGTAGTTCCGAGGGGGAACTTCGCACAGATACGCAGTATTTT
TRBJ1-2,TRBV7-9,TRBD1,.,CASSLFPPNPRGKDGYTF,TGTGCCAGCAGCCTTTTCCCACCGAACCCCAGGGGGAAGGATGGCTACACCTTC
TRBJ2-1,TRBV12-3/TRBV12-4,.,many,CASSLLPRSSYNEQFF,TGTGCCAGCAGTTTGTTACCGCGGAGCTCCTACAATGAGCAGTTCTTC
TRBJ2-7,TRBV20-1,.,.,CSARDRFRPLEQYF,TGCAGTGCTAGAGATCGCTTTAGGCCCCTCGAGCAGTACTTC
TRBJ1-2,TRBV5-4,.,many,CASSFSGNGYTF,TGTGCCAGCAGCTTTTCGGGGAATGGCTACACCTTC